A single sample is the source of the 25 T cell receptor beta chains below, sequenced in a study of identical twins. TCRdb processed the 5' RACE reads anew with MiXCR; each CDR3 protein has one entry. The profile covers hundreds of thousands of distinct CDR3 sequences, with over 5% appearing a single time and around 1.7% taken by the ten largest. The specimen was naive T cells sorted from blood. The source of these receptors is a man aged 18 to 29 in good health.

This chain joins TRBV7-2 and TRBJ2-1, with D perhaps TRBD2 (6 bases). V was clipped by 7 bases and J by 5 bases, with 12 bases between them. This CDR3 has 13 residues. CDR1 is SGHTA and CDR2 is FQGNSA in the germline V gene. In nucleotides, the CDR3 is TGTGCCAGCACCAATCGGGGGAACAATGAGCAGTTCTTC. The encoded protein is CASTNRGNNEQFF.

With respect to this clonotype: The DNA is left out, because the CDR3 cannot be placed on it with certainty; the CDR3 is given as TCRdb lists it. This CDR3 reads CASSSSAVLVWSGANVLTF. The chain recombines TRBV11-2 with TRBJ2-6; the table assigns TRBD2, which was not confirmed against the DNA. The CDR3 is made up of 19 amino acids, end residues included. CDR1 and CDR2 from the germline V gene are SGHAT and FQNNGV.

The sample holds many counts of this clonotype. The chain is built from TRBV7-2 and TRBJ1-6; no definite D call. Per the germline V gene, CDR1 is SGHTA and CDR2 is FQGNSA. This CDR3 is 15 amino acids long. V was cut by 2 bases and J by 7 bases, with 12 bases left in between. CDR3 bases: TGTGCCAGCAGCTTACTGGCGAGGGCCAATTCACCCCTCCACTTT. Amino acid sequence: CASSLLARANSPLHF.

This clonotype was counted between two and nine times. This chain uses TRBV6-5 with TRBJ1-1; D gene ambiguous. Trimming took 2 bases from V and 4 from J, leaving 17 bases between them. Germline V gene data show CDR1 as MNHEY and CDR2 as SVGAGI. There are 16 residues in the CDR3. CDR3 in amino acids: CASSYRVGPLGTEAFF. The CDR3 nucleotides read TGTGCCAGCAGTTACCGGGTCGGGCCCCTGGGCACTGAAGCTTTCTTT.

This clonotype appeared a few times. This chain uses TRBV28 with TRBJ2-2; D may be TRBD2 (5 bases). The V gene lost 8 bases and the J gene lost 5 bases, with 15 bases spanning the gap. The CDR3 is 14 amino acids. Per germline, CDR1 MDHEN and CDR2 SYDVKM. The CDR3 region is CASSRAVGTGELFF. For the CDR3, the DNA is TGTGCCAGCTCGAGGGCCGTGGGAACCGGGGAGCTGTTTTTT.

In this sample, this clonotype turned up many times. The CDR3 nucleotides are TGCAGTGCTAGAGCTGGAGAGACCCAGTACTTC. Translation: CSARAGETQYF. The rearrangement joins TRBV20-1 to TRBJ2-5, with D hard to call. The V gene lost 1 base and the J gene lost 4 bases, with 4 bases spanning the gap. Per germline, CDR1 DFQATT and CDR2 SNEGSKA (reference sequence). The CDR3 has 11 residues.

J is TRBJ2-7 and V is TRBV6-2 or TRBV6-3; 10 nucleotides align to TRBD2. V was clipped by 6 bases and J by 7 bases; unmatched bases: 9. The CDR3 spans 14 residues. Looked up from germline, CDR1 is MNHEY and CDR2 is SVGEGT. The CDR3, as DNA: TGTGCCAGCAGCCAGCTAGCGGGAGCGGGGGAGCAGTACTTC. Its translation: CASSQLAGAGEQYF.

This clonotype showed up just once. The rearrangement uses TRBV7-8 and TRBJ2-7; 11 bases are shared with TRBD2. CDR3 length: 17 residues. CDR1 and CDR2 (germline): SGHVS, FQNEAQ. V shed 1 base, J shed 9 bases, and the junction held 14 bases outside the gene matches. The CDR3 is CASSLDATSGTIGGQYF. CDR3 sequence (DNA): TGTGCCAGCAGCTTAGATGCGACTAGCGGGACCATAGGGGGGCAGTACTTC.

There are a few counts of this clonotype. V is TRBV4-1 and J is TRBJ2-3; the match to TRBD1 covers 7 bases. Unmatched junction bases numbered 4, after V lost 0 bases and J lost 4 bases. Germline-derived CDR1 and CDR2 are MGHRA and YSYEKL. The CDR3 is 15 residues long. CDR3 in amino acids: CASSQDYRGADTQYF. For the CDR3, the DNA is TGCGCCAGCAGCCAAGACTACAGGGGTGCAGATACGCAGTATTTT.

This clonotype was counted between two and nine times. CDR3 nucleotide sequence: TGTGCCAGCCAAACCTTCGGGACCGGGTTTGACGAGCAGTACTTC. Translation: CASQTFGTGFDEQYF. The rearrangement joins TRBV27 to TRBJ2-7; D possibly uses TRBD1 or TRBD2 (5 bases each). The germline gives CDR1 MNHEY, CDR2 SMNVEV (reference sequence). Deletions cut 8 bases from V and 5 bases from J, with 22 bases between. The CDR3 covers 15 residues.

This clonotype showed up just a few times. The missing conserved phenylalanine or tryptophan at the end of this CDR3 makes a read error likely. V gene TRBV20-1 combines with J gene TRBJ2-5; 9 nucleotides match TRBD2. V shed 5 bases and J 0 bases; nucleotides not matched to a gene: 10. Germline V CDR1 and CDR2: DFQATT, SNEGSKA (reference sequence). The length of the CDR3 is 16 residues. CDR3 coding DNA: TGCAGTGCTCCCCCGACTAGCGGAAGGTACCAAGAGACCCAGTACTCC. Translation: CSAPPTSGRYQETQYS.

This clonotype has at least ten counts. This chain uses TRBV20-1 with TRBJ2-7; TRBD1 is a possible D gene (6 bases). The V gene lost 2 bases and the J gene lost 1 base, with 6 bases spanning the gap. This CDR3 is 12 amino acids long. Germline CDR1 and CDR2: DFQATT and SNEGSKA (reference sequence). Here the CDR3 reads CSARQGSYEQYV. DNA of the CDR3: TGCAGTGCTAGACAGGGGTCCTACGAGCAGTACGTC.

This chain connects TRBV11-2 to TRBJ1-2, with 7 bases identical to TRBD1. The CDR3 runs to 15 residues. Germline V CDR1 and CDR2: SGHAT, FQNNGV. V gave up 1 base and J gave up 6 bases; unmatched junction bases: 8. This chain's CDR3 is CASSLGGVGGDGYTF. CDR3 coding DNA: TGTGCCAGCAGCTTAGGCGGGGTAGGGGGCGATGGCTACACCTTC.

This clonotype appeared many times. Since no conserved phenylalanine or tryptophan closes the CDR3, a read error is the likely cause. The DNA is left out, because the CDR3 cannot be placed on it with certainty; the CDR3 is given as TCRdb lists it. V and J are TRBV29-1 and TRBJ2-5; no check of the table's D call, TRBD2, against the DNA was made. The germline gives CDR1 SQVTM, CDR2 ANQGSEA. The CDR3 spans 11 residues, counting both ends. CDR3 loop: CSVLLREAICV.

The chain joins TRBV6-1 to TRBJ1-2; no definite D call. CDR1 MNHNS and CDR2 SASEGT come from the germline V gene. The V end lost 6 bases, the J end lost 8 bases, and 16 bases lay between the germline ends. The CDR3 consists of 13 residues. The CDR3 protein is CASSPTFFSGYTF. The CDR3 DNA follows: TGTGCCAGCAGCCCCACGTTCTTCAGCGGCTACACCTTC.

CDR3: CASSHGTGRVYTEAFF. DNA for the CDR3: TGTGCCAGCAGTCACGGGACAGGGAGAGTTTACACTGAAGCTTTCTTT. The gene calls are TRBV6-5 and TRBJ1-1; 9 bases fit TRBD1. There are 16 residues in the CDR3. Looked up from germline, CDR1 is MNHEY and CDR2 is SVGAGI. The V gene end was trimmed by 5 bases and the J gene end by 3 bases; junction bases not matched to a gene: 10.

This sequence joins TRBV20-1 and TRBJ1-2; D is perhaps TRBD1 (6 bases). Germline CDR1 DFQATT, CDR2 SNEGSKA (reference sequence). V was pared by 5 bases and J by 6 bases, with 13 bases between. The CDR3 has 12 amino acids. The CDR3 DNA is TGCAGTGCTGATGACAGGACGAATGGCTACACCTTC. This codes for CSADDRTNGYTF.

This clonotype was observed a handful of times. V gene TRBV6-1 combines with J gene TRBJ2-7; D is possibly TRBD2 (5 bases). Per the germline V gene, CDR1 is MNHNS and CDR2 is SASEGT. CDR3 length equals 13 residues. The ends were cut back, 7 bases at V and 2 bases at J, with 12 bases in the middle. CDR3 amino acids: CASNPGSTYEQYV. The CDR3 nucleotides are TGTGCCAGCAACCCGGGGTCGACCTACGAGCAGTACGTC.

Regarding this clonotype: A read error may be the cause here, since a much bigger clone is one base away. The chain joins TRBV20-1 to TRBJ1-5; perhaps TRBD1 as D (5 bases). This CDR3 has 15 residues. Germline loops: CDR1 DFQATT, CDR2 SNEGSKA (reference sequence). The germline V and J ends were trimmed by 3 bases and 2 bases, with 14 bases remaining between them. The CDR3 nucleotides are TGCAGTGCTAGGTTTCTAGGGGCAGGCAATCAGCCCCAGCATTTT. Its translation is CSARFLGAGNQPQHF.

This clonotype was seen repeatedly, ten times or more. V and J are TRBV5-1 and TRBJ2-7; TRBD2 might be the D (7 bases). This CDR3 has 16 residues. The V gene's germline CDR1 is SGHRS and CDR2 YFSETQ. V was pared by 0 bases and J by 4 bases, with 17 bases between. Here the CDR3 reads CASSLGTGTIGYEQYF. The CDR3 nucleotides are TGCGCCAGCAGCTTGGGAACAGGGACTATCGGATACGAGCAGTACTTC.

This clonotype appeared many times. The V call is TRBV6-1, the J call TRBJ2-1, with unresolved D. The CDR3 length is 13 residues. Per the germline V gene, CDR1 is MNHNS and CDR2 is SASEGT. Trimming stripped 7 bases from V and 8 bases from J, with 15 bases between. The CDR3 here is CASTSWENDEQFF. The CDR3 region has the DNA TGTGCCAGCACCTCCTGGGAAAACGATGAGCAGTTCTTC.

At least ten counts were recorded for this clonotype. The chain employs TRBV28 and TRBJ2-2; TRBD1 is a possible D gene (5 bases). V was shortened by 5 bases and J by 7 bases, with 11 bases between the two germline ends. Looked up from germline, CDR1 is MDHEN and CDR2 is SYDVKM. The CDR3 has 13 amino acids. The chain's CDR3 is CASSSRVYGELFF. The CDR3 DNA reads TGTGCCAGCAGTAGCAGGGTGTACGGGGAGCTGTTTTTT.

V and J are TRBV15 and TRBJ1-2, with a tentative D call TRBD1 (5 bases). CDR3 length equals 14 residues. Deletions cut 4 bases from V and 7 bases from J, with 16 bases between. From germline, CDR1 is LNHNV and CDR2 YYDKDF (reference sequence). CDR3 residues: CATSTQGLLGGYTF. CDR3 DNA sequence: TGTGCCACCAGCACCCAGGGCCTCCTTGGTGGCTACACCTTC.

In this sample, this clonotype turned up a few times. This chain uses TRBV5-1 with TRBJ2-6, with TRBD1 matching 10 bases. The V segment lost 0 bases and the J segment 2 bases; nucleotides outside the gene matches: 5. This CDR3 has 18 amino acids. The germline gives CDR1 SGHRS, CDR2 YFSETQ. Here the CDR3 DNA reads TGCGCCAGCAGCTTGGCAGGGACAGGGGTCGCTGGGGCCAACGTCCTGACTTTC. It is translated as CASSLAGTGVAGANVLTF.

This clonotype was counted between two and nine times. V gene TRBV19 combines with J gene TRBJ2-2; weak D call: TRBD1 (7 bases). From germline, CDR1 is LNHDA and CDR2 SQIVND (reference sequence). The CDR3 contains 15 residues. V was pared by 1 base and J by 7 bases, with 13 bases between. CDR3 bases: TGTGCCAGTAGTATAGGACAGGGAGGACACGGGGAGCTGTTTTTT. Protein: CASSIGQGGHGELFF.